This section outlines one T cell receptor (beta chain) sequence together with its context. This CDR3 spans 14 amino acids. Per the germline V gene, CDR1 is SGHRS and CDR2 is YFSETQ. TCRdb derives one entry per CDR3 protein from the 5' RACE reads, leaving out DNA. The sample includes fewer than 400,000 distinct CDR3 sequences. This record comes from a study of monozygotic twins with inflammatory bowel disease. The sequenced sample consisted of blood. This TCR was sampled from a human donor with ulcerative colitis or Crohn's disease, or a healthy co-twin of an affected twin (not recorded which). V is TRBV5-1 and J is TRBJ1-5; the D call from TCRdb, TRBD1, cannot be confirmed without DNA. The CDR3 protein is CASSLTGLNQPQHF.